These 7 T cell receptor beta chains originate from one sample sequenced in a study of T-cell reconstitution after alpha-beta-depleted transplantation in children. During its preparation, the TCRbeta library received unique molecular identifiers. TCRdb reprocessed the PCR reads via MiXCR and lists one record per CDR3 protein. The data contain over 200,000 distinct CDR3 sequences, about 9.2% of them singletons. Source: PBMCs from the stem cell graft donor, taken from the stem cell graft. The receptors stem from a human donor who donated a stem cell graft to a child with acute lymphoblastic leukemia.

This clonotype was detected ten times or more. The CDR3: CASSTPIAGGRNEQFF. Written as DNA, the CDR3 is TGTGCCAGCAGTACCCCGATAGCGGGGGGGCGCAATGAGCAGTTCTTC. The V call is TRBV12-3 or TRBV12-4, the J call TRBJ2-1; 11 bases map to TRBD2. CDR3 length equals 16 residues. The trim removed 5 bases at V and 6 bases at J, leaving 9 bases unmatched.

Concerning this clonotype itself: One junction end disagrees with the germline gene, perhaps due to a read error. This sequence joins TRBV6-5 and TRBJ2-7; D is unclear. This CDR3 spans 15 amino acids. CDR1 and CDR2 from the germline V gene are MNHEY and SVGAGI. CDR3 coding DNA: TGTACCAGCAGTTACTTAGCAGGATACTCCTACGAGCAGTACTTC. It encodes CTSSYLAGYSYEQYF.

J is TRBJ1-5 and V is TRBV10-3; D remains ambiguous. The germline gives CDR1 ENHRY, CDR2 SYGVKD. This CDR3 is built from 14 residues. Deletions cut 0 bases from V and 7 bases from J, with 10 bases between. The chain's CDR3 is CAISESRAGQPQHF. CDR3 in DNA: TGTGCCATCAGTGAGTCGAGGGCAGGACAGCCCCAGCATTTT.

This clonotype was recorded a few times. The gene calls are TRBV20-1 and TRBJ2-7; maybe TRBD1 (6 bases). In germline, CDR1 is DFQATT, CDR2 SNEGSKA (reference sequence). This CDR3 has 13 amino acids. Trimming took 5 bases from V and 3 from J, leaving 14 bases between them. CDR3 in amino acids: CSAARDTVYEQYF. The CDR3 DNA reads as TGCAGTGCTGCCCGGGACACGGTCTACGAGCAGTACTTC.

This clonotype came up a few times. J is TRBJ1-1 and V is TRBV6-2 or TRBV6-3, with TRBD1 as a possible D gene (6 bases). V dropped 7 bases and J dropped 6 bases, with 12 bases sitting between them. The CDR3 is made up of 12 amino acids. The germline V gene has CDR1 MNHEY and CDR2 SVGEGT. CDR3 nucleotide sequence: TGTGCCAGCACCCAGGGGAAGGCTGAAGCTTTCTTT. The encoded protein is CASTQGKAEAFF.

This clonotype was observed a handful of times. This could be a read error, since a much larger clone is one nucleotide away. Lacking the conserved final phenylalanine or tryptophan, this CDR3 likely reflects a read error. This sequence joins TRBV4-3 and TRBJ2-1, with D perhaps TRBD1 (6 bases). This CDR3 has 14 residues. Looked up from germline, CDR1 is LGHNA and CDR2 is YSLEER. V lost 0 bases and J 6 bases, leaving 9 bases between the germline ends. The CDR3 DNA follows: TGCGCCAGCAGCCAAGAACAGGGTGGCAATGAGCAGTTCTCC. Encoded protein: CASSQEQGGNEQFS.

In this sample, this clonotype turned up a few times. The genes are TRBV20-1 and TRBJ1-2; 7 positions match TRBD1. Germline V gene data show CDR1 as DFQATT and CDR2 as SNEGSKA (reference sequence). Unmatched junction bases numbered 5, after V lost 5 bases and J lost 2 bases. The CDR3 runs 13 residues. CDR3 DNA: TGCAGTGCTCCGGGACAGAGGAACTATGGCTACACCTTC. Its protein is CSAPGQRNYGYTF.